This T cell receptor (beta chain) was obtained from a study of cytomegalovirus exposure and HLA in healthy donors. General observations from the study: In a later analysis, first-cohort TCR clusters were found to tend to co-occur in the 130 or so validation repertoires.

Assay: immunoSEQ multiplex PCR; the TCRdb copy retains only in-frame clones and omits some. The sample includes around 200,000 clones, about 81% of them seen just once. Trimming shortened V by 0 bases and J by 5 bases, and 15 bases separated the two germline ends. CDR1 SGDLS and CDR2 YYNGEE come from the germline V gene. CDR3 length equals 15 residues. This clone was counted once. What it binds is not known. The sequencing sample was made of PBMCs. The gene calls are TRBV9 and TRBJ2-7; a weak D match, TRBD2 (5 bases). This receptor was identified in a woman in her twenties or thirties in good health and CMV-seronegative. The CDR3 region is CASSVVGGPSDEQYF. The CDR3 DNA reads TGTGCCAGCAGCGTAGTAGGAGGACCAAGCGACGAGCAGTACTTC.